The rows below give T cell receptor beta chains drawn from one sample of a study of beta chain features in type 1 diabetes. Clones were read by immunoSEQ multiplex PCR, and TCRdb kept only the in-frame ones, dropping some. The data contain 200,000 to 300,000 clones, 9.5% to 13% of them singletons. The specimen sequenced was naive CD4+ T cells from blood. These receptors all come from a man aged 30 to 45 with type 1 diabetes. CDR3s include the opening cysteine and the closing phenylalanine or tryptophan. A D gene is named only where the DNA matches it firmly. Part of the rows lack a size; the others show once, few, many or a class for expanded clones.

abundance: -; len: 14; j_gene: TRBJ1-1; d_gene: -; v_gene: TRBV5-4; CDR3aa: CASSFSGVNTEAFF; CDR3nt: TGTGCCAGCAGCTTTTCGGGGGTGAACACTGAAGCTTTCTTT
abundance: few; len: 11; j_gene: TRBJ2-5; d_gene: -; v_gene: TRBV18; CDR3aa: CASSTRETQYF; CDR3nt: TGTGCCAGCTCAACCCGGGAGACCCAGTACTTC
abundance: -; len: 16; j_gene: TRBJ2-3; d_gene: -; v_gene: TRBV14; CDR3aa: CASSPRRGQPTDTQYF; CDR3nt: TGTGCCAGCAGCCCTCGGAGAGGGCAGCCCACAGATACGCAGTATTTT
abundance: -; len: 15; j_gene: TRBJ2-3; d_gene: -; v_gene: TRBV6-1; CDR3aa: CASSPTRGGADTQYF; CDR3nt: TGTGCCAGCAGTCCTACTAGGGGGGGCGCAGATACGCAGTATTTT
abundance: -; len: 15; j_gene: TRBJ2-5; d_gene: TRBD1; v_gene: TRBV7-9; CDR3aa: CASRRLDRGEETQYF; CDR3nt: TGTGCCAGCAGGCGACTCGACAGGGGGGAAGAGACCCAGTACTTC
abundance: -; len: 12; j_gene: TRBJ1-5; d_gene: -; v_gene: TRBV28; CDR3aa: CATSRRLEPQHF; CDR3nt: TGTGCCACTAGCCGGCGATTAGAGCCCCAGCATTTT
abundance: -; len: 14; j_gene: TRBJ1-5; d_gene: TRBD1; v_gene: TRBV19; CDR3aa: CASSIGTGVQPQHF; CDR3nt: TGTGCCAGTAGTATCGGGACAGGGGTTCAGCCCCAGCATTTT
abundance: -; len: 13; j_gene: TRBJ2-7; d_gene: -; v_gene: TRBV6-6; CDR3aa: CASSYAVSYEQYF; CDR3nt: TGTGCCAGCAGTTACGCAGTATCCTACGAGCAGTACTTC
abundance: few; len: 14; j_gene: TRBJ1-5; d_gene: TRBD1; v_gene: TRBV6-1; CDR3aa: CASSSTGSPEPQHF; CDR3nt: TGTGCCAGCAGTTCGACAGGGTCTCCGGAGCCCCAGCATTTT
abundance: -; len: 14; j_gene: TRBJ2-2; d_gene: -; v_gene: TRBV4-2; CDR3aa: CASSQGTVGGELFF; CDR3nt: TGTGCCAGCAGCCAAGGGACAGTGGGAGGGGAGCTGTTTTTT
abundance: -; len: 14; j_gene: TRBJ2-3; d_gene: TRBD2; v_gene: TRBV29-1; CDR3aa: CSVGLAGRTDTQYF; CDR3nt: TGCAGCGTGGGACTAGCGGGGCGCACAGATACGCAGTATTTT
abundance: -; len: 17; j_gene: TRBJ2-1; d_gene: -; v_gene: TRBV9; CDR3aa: CASSVDVASGPYNEQFF; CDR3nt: TGTGCCAGCAGCGTAGACGTAGCGTCGGGCCCCTACAATGAGCAGTTCTTC
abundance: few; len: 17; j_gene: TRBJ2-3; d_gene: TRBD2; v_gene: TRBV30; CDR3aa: CAWTRQRLAGGTDTQYF; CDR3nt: TGTGCCTGGACCCGCCAGCGACTAGCGGGGGGCACAGATACGCAGTATTTT
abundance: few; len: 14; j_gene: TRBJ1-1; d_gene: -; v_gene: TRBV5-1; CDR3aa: CASSLEVTGSKAFF; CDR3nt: TGCGCCAGCAGCTTGGAAGTTACGGGATCGAAAGCTTTCTTT
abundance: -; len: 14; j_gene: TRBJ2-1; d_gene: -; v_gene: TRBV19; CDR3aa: CASTDGGSYNEQFF; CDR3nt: TGTGCCAGTACTGACGGGGGCTCCTACAATGAGCAGTTCTTC
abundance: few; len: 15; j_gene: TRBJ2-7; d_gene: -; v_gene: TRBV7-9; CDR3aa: CASSLGTRGTYEQYF; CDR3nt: TGTGCCAGCAGCTTGGGCACCCGGGGGACCTACGAGCAGTACTTC
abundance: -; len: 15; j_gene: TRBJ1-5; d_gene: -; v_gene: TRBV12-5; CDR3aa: CASGLPPRFNQPQHF; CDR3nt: TGTGCTAGTGGTTTGCCCCCACGGTTCAATCAGCCCCAGCATTTT
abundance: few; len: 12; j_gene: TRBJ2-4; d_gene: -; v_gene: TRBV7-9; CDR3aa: CASSLDRNIQYF; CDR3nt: TGTGCCAGCAGCTTGGACAGAAACATTCAGTACTTC
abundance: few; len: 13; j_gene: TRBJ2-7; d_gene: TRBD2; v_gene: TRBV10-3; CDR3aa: CAIKKRGGDEQYF; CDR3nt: TGTGCCATCAAGAAGCGGGGGGGCGACGAGCAGTACTTC
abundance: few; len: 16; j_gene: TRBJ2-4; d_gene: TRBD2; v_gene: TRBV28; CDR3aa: CASSSPGLAGENIQYF; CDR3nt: TGTGCCAGCAGTTCGCCGGGACTAGCGGGGGAAAACATTCAGTACTTC
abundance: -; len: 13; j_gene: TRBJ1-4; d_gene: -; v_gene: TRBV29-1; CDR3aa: CSAIQGGGRKLFF; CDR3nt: TGCAGCGCGATACAGGGCGGCGGTAGGAAACTGTTTTTT
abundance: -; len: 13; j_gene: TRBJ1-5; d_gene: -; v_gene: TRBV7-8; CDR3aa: CASSARPNQPQHF; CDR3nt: TGTGCCAGCAGCGCTAGACCCAATCAGCCCCAGCATTTT
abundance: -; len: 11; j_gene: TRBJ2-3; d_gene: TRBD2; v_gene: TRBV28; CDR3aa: CASRAGGIEYF; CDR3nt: TGTGCCAGCAGGGCGGGGGGGATTGAGTATTTT
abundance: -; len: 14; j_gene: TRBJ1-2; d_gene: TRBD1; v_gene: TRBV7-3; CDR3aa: CASSPLGTDDGYTF; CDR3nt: TGTGCCAGCAGCCCTCTTGGGACAGACGATGGCTACACCTTC
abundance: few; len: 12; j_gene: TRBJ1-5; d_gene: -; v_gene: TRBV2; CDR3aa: CASSEAIQPQHF; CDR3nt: TGTGCCAGCAGTGAAGCCATTCAGCCCCAGCATTTT
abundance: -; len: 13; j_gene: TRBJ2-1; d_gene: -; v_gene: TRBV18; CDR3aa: CASSPRGRNEQFF; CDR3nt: TGTGCCAGCTCCCCACGAGGCCGGAATGAGCAGTTCTTC
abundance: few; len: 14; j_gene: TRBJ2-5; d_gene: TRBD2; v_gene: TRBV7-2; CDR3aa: CASSSRMGRERLYF; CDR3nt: TGTGCCAGCAGCTCGAGGATGGGGAGGGAGAGGTTGTACTTC
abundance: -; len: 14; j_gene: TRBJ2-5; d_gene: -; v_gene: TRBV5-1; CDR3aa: CASSPGPRGETQYF; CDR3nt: TGCGCCAGCAGCCCGGGTCCTAGAGGAGAGACCCAGTACTTC
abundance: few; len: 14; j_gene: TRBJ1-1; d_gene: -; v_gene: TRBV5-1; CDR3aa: CASTPGMWNTEAFF; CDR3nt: TGCGCCAGCACCCCGGGGATGTGGAACACTGAAGCTTTCTTT
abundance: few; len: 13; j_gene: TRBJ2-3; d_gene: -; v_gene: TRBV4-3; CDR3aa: CASSQDRRNTQYF; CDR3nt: TGCGCCAGCAGCCAAGATCGGAGGAATACGCAGTATTTT
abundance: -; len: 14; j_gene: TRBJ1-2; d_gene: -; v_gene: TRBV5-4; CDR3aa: CASSARGHNYGYTF; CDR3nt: TGTGCCAGCAGCGCACGCGGACACAACTATGGCTACACCTTC
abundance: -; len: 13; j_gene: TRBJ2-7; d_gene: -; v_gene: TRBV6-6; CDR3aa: CASSLYLGQARHF; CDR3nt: TGTGCCAGCAGTCTCTACCTGGGGCAGGCCCGGCACTTC
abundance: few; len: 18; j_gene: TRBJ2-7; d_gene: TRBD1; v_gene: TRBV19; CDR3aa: CASSIIGTGYLSPYEQYF; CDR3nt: TGTGCCAGTAGTATAATCGGGACAGGGTATCTATCTCCGTACGAGCAGTACTTC
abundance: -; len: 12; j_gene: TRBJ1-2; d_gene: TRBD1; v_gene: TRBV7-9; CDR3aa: CASRADRDGYTF; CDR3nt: TGTGCCAGCAGGGCGGACAGGGATGGCTACACCTTC
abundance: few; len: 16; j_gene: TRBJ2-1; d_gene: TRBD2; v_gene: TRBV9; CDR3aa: CASSPRTSGGFNEQFF; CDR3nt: TGTGCCAGCAGCCCACGGACTAGCGGGGGATTCAATGAGCAGTTCTTC
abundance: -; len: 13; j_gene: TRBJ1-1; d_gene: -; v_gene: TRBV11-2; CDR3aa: CASGANENTEAFF; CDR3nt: TGTGCCAGCGGGGCAAACGAGAACACTGAAGCTTTCTTT
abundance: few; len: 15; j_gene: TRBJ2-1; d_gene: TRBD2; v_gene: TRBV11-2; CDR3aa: CASSLVTSGGNEQFF; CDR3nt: TGTGCCAGCAGCTTAGTAACTAGCGGGGGAAATGAGCAGTTCTTC
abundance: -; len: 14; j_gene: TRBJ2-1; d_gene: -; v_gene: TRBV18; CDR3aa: CASSPRGPYNEQFF; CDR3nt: TGTGCCAGCTCACCACGTGGGCCATACAATGAGCAGTTCTTC
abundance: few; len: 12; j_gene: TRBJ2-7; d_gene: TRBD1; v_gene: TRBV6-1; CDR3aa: CASSGDSYEQYF; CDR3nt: TGTGCCAGCAGCGGGGACAGCTACGAGCAGTACTTC
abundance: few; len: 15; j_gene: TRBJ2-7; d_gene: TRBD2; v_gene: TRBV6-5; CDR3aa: CASRGLAGIPYEQYF; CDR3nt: TGTGCCAGTCGCGGACTAGCGGGGATACCCTACGAGCAGTACTTC
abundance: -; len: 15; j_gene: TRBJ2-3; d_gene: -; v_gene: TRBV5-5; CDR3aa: CASSLGLLGGDTQYF; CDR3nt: TGTGCCAGCAGCTTGGGTCTCTTGGGAGGAGATACGCAGTATTTT
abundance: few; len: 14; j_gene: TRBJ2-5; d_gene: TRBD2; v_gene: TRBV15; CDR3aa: CATSRGGGQETQYF; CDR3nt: TGTGCCACCAGCAGAGGGGGGGGTCAAGAGACCCAGTACTTC
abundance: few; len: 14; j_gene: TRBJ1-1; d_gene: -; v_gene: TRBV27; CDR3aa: CASSPFGVNTEAFF; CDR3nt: TGTGCCAGCAGTCCCTTCGGGGTTAACACTGAAGCTTTCTTT
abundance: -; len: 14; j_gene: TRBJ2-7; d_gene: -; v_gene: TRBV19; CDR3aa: CASSISGARYEQYF; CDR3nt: TGTGCCAGTAGTATATCAGGGGCGAGGTACGAGCAGTACTTC
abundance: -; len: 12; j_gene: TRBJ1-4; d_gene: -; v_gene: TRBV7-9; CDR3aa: CASSLGGEKLFF; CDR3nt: TGTGCCAGCAGCTTAGGAGGGGAAAAACTGTTTTTT
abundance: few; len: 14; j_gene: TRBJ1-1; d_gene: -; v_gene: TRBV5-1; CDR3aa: CASSLNRADTEAFF; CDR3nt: TGCGCCAGCAGCTTGAACAGGGCTGACACTGAAGCTTTCTTT
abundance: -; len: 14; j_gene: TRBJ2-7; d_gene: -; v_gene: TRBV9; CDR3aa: CASSPRPGVGEQYF; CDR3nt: TGTGCCAGCAGCCCCCGTCCAGGGGTCGGCGAGCAGTACTTC
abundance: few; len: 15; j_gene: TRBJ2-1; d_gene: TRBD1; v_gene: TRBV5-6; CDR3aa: CASSRGQDSYNEQFF; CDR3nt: TGTGCCAGCAGCCGCGGACAGGATTCTTACAATGAGCAGTTCTTC
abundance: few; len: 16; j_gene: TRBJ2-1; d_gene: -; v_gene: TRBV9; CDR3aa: CASSADTPLAYNEQFF; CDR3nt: TGTGCCAGCAGCGCCGACACCCCACTCGCCTACAATGAGCAGTTCTTC
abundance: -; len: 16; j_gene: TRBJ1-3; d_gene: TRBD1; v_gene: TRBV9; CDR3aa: CASTLGDRGPGNTIYF; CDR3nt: TGTGCCAGCACCCTCGGGGACAGGGGTCCCGGAAACACCATATATTTT
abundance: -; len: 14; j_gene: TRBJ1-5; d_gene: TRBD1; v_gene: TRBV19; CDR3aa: CASSIDYRGQPQHF; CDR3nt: TGTGCCAGTAGTATCGATTACAGGGGTCAGCCCCAGCATTTT
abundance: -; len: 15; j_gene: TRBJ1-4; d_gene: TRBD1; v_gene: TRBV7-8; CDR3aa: CASSLRTGVQEKLFF; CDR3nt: TGTGCCAGCAGCCTCCGGACAGGGGTTCAGGAAAAACTGTTTTTT
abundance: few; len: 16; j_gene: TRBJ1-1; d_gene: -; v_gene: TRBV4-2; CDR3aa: CASSQGQGSENTEAFF; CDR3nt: TGTGCCAGCAGCCAAGGACAAGGATCCGAAAACACTGAAGCTTTCTTT
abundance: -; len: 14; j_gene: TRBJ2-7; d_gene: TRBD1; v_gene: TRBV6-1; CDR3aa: CASRARDRMYEQYF; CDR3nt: TGTGCCAGCAGAGCCCGGGACAGAATGTACGAGCAGTACTTC
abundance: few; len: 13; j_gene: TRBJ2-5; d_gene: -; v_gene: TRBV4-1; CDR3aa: CASSQVLQETQYF; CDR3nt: TGCGCCAGCAGCCAAGTCCTTCAAGAGACCCAGTACTTC
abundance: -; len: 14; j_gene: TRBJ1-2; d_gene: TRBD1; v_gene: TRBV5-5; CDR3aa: CASREGQGAMGYTF; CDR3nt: TGTGCCAGCAGAGAGGGACAGGGGGCTATGGGCTACACCTTC
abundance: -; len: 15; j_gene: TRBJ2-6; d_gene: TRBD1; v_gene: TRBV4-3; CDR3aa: CASRRTGSGANVLTF; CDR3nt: TGCGCCAGCAGGCGGACAGGCTCTGGGGCCAACGTCCTGACTTTC
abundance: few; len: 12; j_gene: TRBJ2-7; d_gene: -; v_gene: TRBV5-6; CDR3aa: CASSLTGYEQYF; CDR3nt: TGTGCCAGCAGCTTGACAGGCTACGAGCAGTACTTC
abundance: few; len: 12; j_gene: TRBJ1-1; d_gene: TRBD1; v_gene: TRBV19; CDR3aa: CASSDRGAEAFF; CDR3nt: TGTGCCAGTTCCGACAGGGGAGCGGAAGCTTTCTTT